A selection of T cell receptor beta chains follows, all from one sample in a study of beta chain features in type 1 diabetes. Sequenced by immunoSEQ multiplex PCR; TCRdb stores in-frame clones only, minus some. The sample lists some 160,000 clones; approximately 10% were seen once. The source material was central memory CD4+ T cells from blood. The receptors shown here come from a woman aged 30 to 39 with type 1 diabetes. The CDR3 runs from the conserved cysteine through the conserved F or W. A D gene is named only where the DNA matches it firmly. Clone size is stated in some rows and not others, as once, few, many or a class when expanded.

few	TRBD1	TRBV14	TRBJ2-1	CASSQERGQYNEQFF	TGTGCCAGCAGCCAAGAACGGGGACAGTACAATGAGCAGTTCTTC
few	TRBD1	TRBV4-1	TRBJ2-7	CASSHGSTGDLDEQYF	TGCGCCAGCAGCCACGGCTCGACAGGGGATCTCGACGAGCAGTACTTC
NA	NA	TRBV14	TRBJ2-5	CASSQPSRRGTQTQYF	TGTGCCAGCAGCCAACCCTCCAGGAGGGGAACTCAGACCCAGTACTTC
NA	TRBD2	TRBV29-1	TRBJ2-5	CSVGLAGARETQYF	TGCAGCGTAGGACTAGCGGGGGCCAGAGAGACCCAGTACTTC
few	NA	TRBV6-1	TRBJ1-3	CASSLKHTIYF	TGTGCCAGCAGCCTGAAACATACCATATATTTT
few	NA	TRBV6-6	TRBJ1-5	CASNLPNQPQHF	TGTGCCAGCAATCTCCCCAATCAGCCCCAGCATTTT
few	NA	TRBV15	TRBJ1-2	CATSRATVYNYGYTF	TGTGCCACCAGCAGAGCCACAGTCTACAACTATGGCTACACCTTC
NA	TRBD1	TRBV19	TRBJ1-5	CASSGTGGSNQPQHF	TGTGCCAGTAGTGGGACAGGCGGGAGCAATCAGCCCCAGCATTTT
NA	NA	TRBV6-5	TRBJ1-1	CASSYRAGGDRVDAFF	TGTGCCAGCAGTTACCGGGCGGGGGGGGATCGAGTGGACGCTTTCTTT
few	NA	TRBV5-1	TRBJ2-3	CASKMGGLTRQYF	TGCGCCAGCAAGATGGGAGGTCTTACGAGGCAGTATTTT
NA	NA	TRBV11-2	TRBJ2-5	CASSFRRETQYF	TGTGCCAGCAGCTTCAGGCGAGAGACCCAGTACTTC
few	NA	TRBV2	TRBJ1-5	CASSTGGGDQPQHF	TGTGCCAGCAGCACTGGTGGAGGGGACCAGCCCCAGCATTTT
NA	TRBD1	TRBV7-3	TRBJ2-5	CASSIQGRETQYF	TGTGCCAGCAGCATACAGGGGCGCGAGACCCAGTACTTC
NA	NA	TRBV28	TRBJ2-1	CASSLVGMSEQFF	TGTGCCAGCAGTTTAGTCGGGATGTCAGAGCAGTTCTTC
NA	NA	TRBV10-3	TRBJ1-2	CAILPSGRGGYTF	TGTGCCATCCTGCCCTCAGGGCGGGGTGGCTACACCTTC
NA	NA	TRBV7-2	TRBJ1-2	CASSTSDYGYTF	TGTGCCAGCAGTACCTCGGACTATGGCTACACCTTC
NA	NA	TRBV18	TRBJ1-3	CASSPEGSGNTIYF	TGTGCCAGCTCACCAGAGGGATCTGGAAACACCATATATTTT
NA	NA	TRBV5-1	TRBJ1-4	CASSSNSATNEKLFF	TGCGCCAGCAGTTCGAACAGTGCAACTAATGAAAAACTGTTTTTT
few	NA	TRBV20-1	TRBJ2-1	CSARGNNEQFF	TGCAGTGCTAGAGGTAATAATGAGCAGTTCTTC
few	TRBD2	TRBV27	TRBJ2-3	CASSRTSGLGTDTQYF	TGTGCCAGCAGCCGGACTAGCGGGTTGGGCACAGATACGCAGTATTTT
NA	TRBD2	TRBV19	TRBJ2-3	CASSGVAGVTDTQYF	TGTGCCAGTAGTGGGGTAGCGGGAGTAACAGATACGCAGTATTTT
few	NA	TRBV5-6	TRBJ1-5	CASSLVGVTQPQHF	TGTGCCAGCAGCTTGGTAGGGGTCACGCAGCCCCAGCATTTT
NA	NA	TRBV29-1	TRBJ2-5	CSVDMALAEETQYF	TGCAGCGTTGACATGGCACTAGCAGAAGAGACCCAGTACTTC
NA	NA	TRBV29-1	TRBJ2-1	CSVRKDTYNEQFF	TGCAGCGTACGGAAGGACACCTACAATGAGCAGTTCTTC
NA	NA	TRBV10-3	TRBJ2-3	CAISESSGSGDTQYF	TGTGCCATCAGTGAGTCGTCAGGGAGCGGGGATACGCAGTATTTT
NA	NA	TRBV14	TRBJ1-2	CASSSSTQGNYGYTF	TGTGCCAGCAGCTCTTCGACCCAGGGAAACTATGGCTACACCTTC
once	NA	TRBV19	TRBJ1-5	CASSILGVGQPQHF	TGTGCCAGTAGTATCTTAGGGGTCGGTCAGCCCCAGCATTTT
few	NA	TRBV7-2	TRBJ2-1	CASRLPGVGYNEQFF	TGTGCCAGCAGGTTACCGGGAGTAGGATACAATGAGCAGTTCTTC
many	NA	TRBV27	TRBJ2-7	CASSLSQVSEQYF	TGTGCCAGCAGTTTATCCCAGGTTTCCGAGCAGTACTTC
few	TRBD2	TRBV2	TRBJ2-1	CASSEVSGGEQFF	TGTGCCAGCAGTGAAGTGAGCGGGGGTGAGCAGTTCTTC
NA	NA	TRBV30	TRBJ1-2	CAWSVEPRQVGYTF	TGTGCCTGGAGTGTCGAACCAAGACAGGTCGGGTACACCTTC
NA	TRBD1	TRBV18	TRBJ2-3	CASSSYPDRGSDTQYF	TGTGCCAGCTCATCGTACCCGGACAGGGGTTCTGATACGCAGTATTTT
NA	NA	TRBV11-2	TRBJ2-7	CASSLVGHSYEQYF	TGTGCCAGCAGCTTAGTGGGCCACTCCTACGAGCAGTACTTC
NA	NA	TRBV7-2	TRBJ2-1	CASSQDGLVDEQFF	TGTGCCAGCAGCCAAGATGGGCTCGTAGATGAGCAGTTCTTC
few	TRBD1	TRBV27	TRBJ1-2	CASSLTGQAYGYTF	TGTGCCAGCAGTTTAACGGGACAGGCGTATGGCTACACCTTC
few	NA	TRBV28	TRBJ1-2	CASSLLGGLGYGYTF	TGTGCCAGCAGTTTATTGGGAGGGCTTGGCTATGGCTACACCTTC
NA	NA	TRBV25-1	TRBJ2-3	CASARGGISTDTQYF	TGTGCCAGCGCCAGAGGGGGTATTAGCACAGATACGCAGTATTTT
few	TRBD2	TRBV7-2	TRBJ2-1	CASSQSSGRFNEQFF	TGTGCCAGCTCCCAATCCAGCGGGAGATTCAATGAGCAGTTCTTC
few	NA	TRBV5-5	TRBJ2-5	CASSLDWRETQYF	TGTGCCAGCAGCTTGGACTGGAGAGAGACCCAGTACTTC
few	TRBD1	TRBV9	TRBJ2-2	CASSPPTGTATGELFF	TGTGCCAGCAGCCCCCCGACCGGGACAGCTACCGGGGAGCTGTTTTTT
NA	NA	TRBV5-1	TRBJ2-6	CASSSRTASGANVLTF	TGCGCCAGCAGCTCGAGGACAGCCTCTGGGGCCAACGTCCTGACTTTC
NA	NA	TRBV10-2	TRBJ1-3	CASRGAARGNTIYF	TGCGCCAGCAGAGGAGCGGCGCGTGGAAACACCATATATTTT
NA	NA	TRBV9	TRBJ1-1	CASSPVRGDTEAFF	TGTGCCAGCAGCCCCGTTCGGGGGGACACTGAAGCTTTCTTT